The next 14 T cell receptor beta chains were all read from a single sample in a study of identical twins. Each CDR3 protein gets one entry after TCRdb re-called the 5' RACE reads with MiXCR. The sample yields some 1,700,000 distinct CDR3 sequences, less than 40% seen once. Sequencing was done on a sample of cord blood. These receptors were obtained from a newborn girl in good health.

This clonotype was found many times. The chain recombines TRBV12-3 or TRBV12-4 with TRBJ1-2; D uncertain. V was pared by 8 bases and J by 4 bases, with 14 bases between. The CDR3 contains 13 residues. The CDR3 sequence: CASGPLRGYGYTF. CDR3 coding DNA: TGTGCCAGCGGCCCCTTGCGTGGCTATGGCTACACCTTC.

The V call is TRBV28, the J call TRBJ2-5; D gene ambiguous. CDR1 is MDHEN and CDR2 is SYDVKM in the germline V gene. The CDR3 spans 12 residues. V was trimmed by 8 bases and J by 2 bases, leaving 9 bases between them. The CDR3 sequence: CASSCLQETQYF. The DNA of the CDR3 is TGTGCCAGCTCTTGTTTACAAGAGACCCAGTACTTC. Looking up the rest from reference TRBV28 and TRBJ2-5 gives the full variable domain: DVKVTQSSRYLVKRTGEKVFLECVQDMDHENMFWYRQDPGLGLRLIYFSYDVKMKEKGDIPEGYSVSREKKERFSLILESASTNQTSMYLCASSCLQETQYFGPGTRLLVL.

The sample holds one count of this clonotype. This chain links TRBV6-1 with TRBJ1-1; a weak D match, TRBD1 (5 bases). Germline assignment: CDR1 MNHNS and CDR2 SASEGT. Trimming removed 2 bases at V and 7 bases at J, with 11 bases between. The CDR3 totals 13 residues. This chain's CDR3 is CASSEPAGGEAFF. Written as DNA, the CDR3 is TGTGCCAGCAGTGAACCGGCTGGGGGTGAAGCTTTCTTT.

The chain employs TRBV20-1 and TRBJ2-7, with 9 nucleotides matching TRBD1. Germline V lookup: CDR1 DFQATT, CDR2 SNEGSKA (reference sequence). CDR3 size: 15 residues. Trimming took 1 base from V and 5 from J; bases not matched to a gene: 9. Here the CDR3 DNA reads TGCAGTGCTAGAGTACTGGGACAGGGTTTCAACGAGCAGTACTTC. This gives the protein CSARVLGQGFNEQYF.

The table lists this clonotype with a few counts. The J gene is TRBJ2-3, the V gene TRBV6-1; 9 bases line up with TRBD1. V lost 6 bases and J lost 6; bases outside the gene matches: 7. CDR3 length: 14 residues. CDR1 is MNHNS, CDR2 SASEGT, per germline. This CDR3 reads CASRSGQGSDTQYF. For the CDR3, the DNA is TGTGCCAGCAGATCGGGACAGGGTTCCGATACGCAGTATTTT.

This clonotype appeared a few times. This chain connects TRBV10-2 to TRBJ2-3; perhaps TRBD1 as D (5 bases). The V end lost 8 bases, the J end lost 1 base, and 16 bases lay between the germline ends. This CDR3 is built from 15 residues. Germline V gives CDR1 WSHSY, CDR2 SAAADI. Written as DNA, the CDR3 is TGCGCCAGCTCGGCTGTGGCAGGGCGCACAGATACGCAGTATTTT. It encodes CASSAVAGRTDTQYF.

The V and J genes are TRBV20-1 and TRBJ2-7; tentatively, D is TRBD1 (6 bases). The CDR3 consists of 15 residues. V lost 0 bases, J lost 0 bases, and 12 bases lay in between. Germline V CDR1 and CDR2: DFQATT, SNEGSKA (reference sequence). The CDR3 region has the DNA TGCAGTGCTAGAGATATTGACAGGTACTCCTACGAGCAGTACTTC. Translation gives CSARDIDRYSYEQYF.

This clonotype has a count of ten or more. The rearrangement joins TRBV3-1 to TRBJ1-2; a weak D match, TRBD1 (6 bases). The germline CDR1 and CDR2 sequences are LGHDT and YNNKEL (reference sequence). V was shortened by 1 base and J by 6 bases, with 9 bases between the two germline ends. The CDR3 is 13 residues long. CDR3 DNA: TGTGCCAGCAGCCAAGGGACAGTTAATGGCTACACCTTC. Translation gives CASSQGTVNGYTF.

The rearrangement links TRBV4-2 to TRBJ1-5; TRBD1 is a possible D gene (6 bases). V dropped 4 bases and J dropped 6 bases, with 13 bases sitting between them. The germline V gene has CDR1 LGHNA and CDR2 YNFKEQ. The CDR3 runs 14 residues. CDR3 loop: CASSRYRVGQPQHF. DNA for the CDR3: TGTGCCAGCAGCCGTTACAGGGTAGGTCAGCCCCAGCATTTT.

This clonotype was recorded many times. The chain couples TRBV12-3 or TRBV12-4 to TRBJ2-7; D unresolved. This CDR3 has 13 amino acids. The germline V and J ends were trimmed by 5 bases and 3 bases, with 11 bases remaining between them. The CDR3 sequence is CASSVRANYEQYF. DNA of the CDR3: TGTGCCAGCAGTGTCCGGGCCAACTACGAGCAGTACTTC.

This clonotype was seen more than once but under ten times. V usage is TRBV21-1 and J usage is TRBJ1-5; the DNA was not used to check the table's D call, TRBD1. TRBV21-1 is reported as a pseudogene. This CDR3 is built from 16 residues. CDR3 coding DNA: TGTGCCAGCAGCAAAGACCCAGGGGGAAGCAATCAGCCCCAGCATTTT. It encodes CASSKDPGGSNQPQHF.

V and J are TRBV28 and TRBJ1-1; 7 nucleotides match TRBD1. The junction had 9 bases not matched to a gene; V was cut back by 4 bases and J by 1 base. This CDR3 is 16 amino acids long. CDR1 MDHEN and CDR2 SYDVKM come from the germline V gene. The chain's CDR3 is CASSSYETGTNTEAFF. CDR3 DNA sequence: TGTGCCAGCAGTTCCTACGAGACAGGGACGAACACTGAAGCTTTCTTT. The full variable domain, its missing parts supplied by reference TRBV28 and TRBJ1-1, is DVKVTQSSRYLVKRTGEKVFLECVQDMDHENMFWYRQDPGLGLRLIYFSYDVKMKEKGDIPEGYSVSREKKERFSLILESASTNQTSMYLCASSSYETGTNTEAFFGQGTRLTVV.

This clonotype appeared a few times. This chain uses TRBV20-1 with TRBJ2-7; TRBD1 matches 8 bases. The CDR3 contains 13 residues. Germline V gene data show CDR1 as DFQATT and CDR2 as SNEGSKA (reference sequence). The V segment lost 5 bases and the J segment 0 bases; nucleotides outside the gene matches: 3. CDR3 region: CSARQGPSYEQYF. The CDR3 DNA follows: TGCAGTGCTCGACAGGGGCCCTCCTACGAGCAGTACTTC.

The chain carries TRBV4-3 and TRBJ1-2; TRBD1 aligns across 8 bases. The CDR3 length is 15 residues. The germline V gene has CDR1 LGHNA and CDR2 YSLEER. V trimming: 0 bases; J trimming: 6 bases; junction bases outside the gene matches: 6. The CDR3 loop reads CASSQDPTGDHGYTF. As DNA, the CDR3 is TGCGCCAGCAGCCAAGACCCGACAGGGGATCATGGCTACACCTTC.